This TCR beta chain was sequenced during a study of blood T cell repertoires in COVID-19. In the study's own analysis: From reference gene primer amplification, estimates of nucleated cell counts were derived. The table came from immunoSEQ multiplex PCR; TCRdb's copy has only in-frame clones and leaves some out. D and trimming come from the DNA, and the V and J calls and clone size come from that table. The sample holds roughly 190,000 clones, 88% seen once. The CDR3 consists of 15 residues. The germline CDR1 and CDR2 sequences are MDHEN and SYDVKM. Germline trimming cut 3 bases from V and 7 bases from J; bases unmatched to any gene: 6. In its sample, this clone was seen once.

This receptor was obtained from a man aged 25 to 40 with acute or convalescent COVID-19. Sequencing used peripheral blood. The chain uses TRBV28 and TRBJ1-5; 10 bases agree with TRBD1. CDR3 loop: CASSFGTGARQPQHF. The CDR3 DNA follows: TGTGCCAGCAGTTTTGGGACAGGGGCAAGGCAGCCCCAGCATTTT.